This TCR beta chain was identified in a study of vaccination effects on CD4 cells after COVID-19. Study information: Wells each received around 2 million PBMC, cultured with around 9.3 IU/ml IL-2 and roughly 9.3 ug/ml peptides.

The table came from immunoSEQ multiplex PCR; TCRdb's copy has only in-frame clones and leaves some out. The repertoire holds around 66,000 clones, with 70% to 75% as singletons. With respect to this clone: What it binds is not known.

With roughly 9 days of culture completed, CD4+ T cells were isolated. Each participant received a vaccine that was either BNT162b2 or mRNA-1273, given as two doses. In the cultures, half the medium was exchanged for IL-2 medium on days 3 and 7. From germline, CDR1 is SGDLS and CDR2 YYNGEE. This CDR3 has 13 amino acids. V lost 4 bases and J lost 5, with 7 bases in between. The TCR was taken from a human donor who received a COVID-19 vaccine. The rearrangement links TRBV9 to TRBJ1-6; D not resolved. Here the sequenced sample was CD4+ T cells from PBMCs cultured without peptide, taken after COVID-19 vaccination. The CDR3 DNA sequence: TGTGCCAGCAGCTCTACGGATAATTCACCCCTCCACTTT. Its translation is CASSSTDNSPLHF.